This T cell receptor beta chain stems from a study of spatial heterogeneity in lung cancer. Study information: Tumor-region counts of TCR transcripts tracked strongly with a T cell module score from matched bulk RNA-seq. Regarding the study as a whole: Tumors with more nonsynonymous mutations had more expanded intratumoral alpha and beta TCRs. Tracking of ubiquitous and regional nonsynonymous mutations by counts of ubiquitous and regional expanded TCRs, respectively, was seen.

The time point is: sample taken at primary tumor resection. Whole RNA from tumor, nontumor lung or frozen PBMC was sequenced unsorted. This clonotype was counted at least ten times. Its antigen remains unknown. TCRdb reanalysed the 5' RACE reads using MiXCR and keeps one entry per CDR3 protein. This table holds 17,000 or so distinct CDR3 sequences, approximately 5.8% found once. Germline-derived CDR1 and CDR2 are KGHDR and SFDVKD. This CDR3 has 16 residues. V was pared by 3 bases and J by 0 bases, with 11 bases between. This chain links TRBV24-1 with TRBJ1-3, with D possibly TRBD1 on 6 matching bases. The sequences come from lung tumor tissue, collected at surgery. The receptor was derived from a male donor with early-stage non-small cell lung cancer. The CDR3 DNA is TGTGCCACCAGTGATACAGGGATGGGCTCTGGAAACACCATATATTTT. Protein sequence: CATSDTGMGSGNTIYF.